The present T cell receptor (beta chain) was sequenced within a study of cytomegalovirus exposure and HLA in healthy donors. About the research overall: Genotyping showed roughly 83% of fewer than 500 donors falling in the Caucasian-associated ancestry cluster. Study observations and caveats: Across all donors, roughly uniform sequencing depth was an assumption of the presence/absence analyses. According to the study, some 160 TCR beta chains were cytomegalovirus-associated. Other equally common chains were less clonally expanded than HLA-associated TCR beta chains, a later analysis showed.

CDR1 and CDR2 from the germline V gene are SQVTM and ANQGSEA. The CDR3 consists of 16 residues. V was pared by 4 bases and J by 9 bases, with 16 bases of the junction left unmatched. The PCR was carried out with 60 Vbeta primers and 13 Jbeta primers. Sequenced by immunoSEQ multiplex PCR; TCRdb stores in-frame clones only, minus some. The table shows hundreds of thousands of clones, with roughly 80% occurring only once. In regard to this clone: Its antigen remains unknown.

This TCR was recovered from a man in his forties in good health and CMV-seropositive. The V gene is TRBV29-1, the J gene TRBJ2-1; 9 bases align to TRBD2. Sample: PBMCs. CDR3 region: CSVAVTSGRRLGEQFF. Written as DNA, the CDR3 is TGCAGCGTTGCAGTGACTAGCGGTCGACGTTTAGGTGAGCAGTTCTTC.